These 29 T cell receptor beta chains share one sample of origin, sequenced in a study of T cells after yellow fever vaccination. TCRdb redid the calling of the 5' RACE reads with MiXCR, one entry per CDR3 protein. The sample yields about 360,000 distinct CDR3 sequences, about 6.2% seen once. The sample in question was PBMCs, obtained 5 days after the yellow fever booster vaccination. Receptors were obtained from a man in his thirties or forties who received the YFV17D yellow fever vaccine.

This clonotype was observed at least ten times. This sequence joins TRBV20-1 and TRBJ2-1; D is undetermined. CDR3 length equals 12 residues. Trimming removed 0 bases at V and 9 bases at J, with 9 bases between. Germline V gene data show CDR1 as DFQATT and CDR2 as SNEGSKA (reference sequence). The CDR3 sequence: CSARDLLGEQFF. The CDR3 DNA follows: TGCAGTGCTAGAGATCTTCTGGGTGAGCAGTTCTTC.

On this clonotype: A much larger clone differs by one base, so this may be a read error. CDR3 in amino acids: CASRLDKETLYF. DNA of the CDR3: TGTGCCAGCAGATTAGACAAAGAGACCCTGTACTTC. The V call is TRBV2, the J call TRBJ2-5, with D unresolved. The CDR3 loop spans 12 amino acids. Germline loops: CDR1 SNHLY, CDR2 FYNNEI.

J is TRBJ2-1 and V is TRBV10-1; 7 nucleotides align to TRBD2. Germline V CDR1 and CDR2: WNHNN, SYGVQD (reference sequence). The CDR3 contains 15 residues. Trimming took 9 bases from V and 5 from J; bases not matched to a gene: 13. CDR3 in amino acids: CARPQPAGSHNEQFF. Written as DNA, the CDR3 is TGCGCCAGGCCCCAGCCAGCGGGATCCCACAATGAGCAGTTCTTC.

This chain links TRBV7-2 with TRBJ2-1; D remains unclear. Per germline, CDR1 SGHTA and CDR2 FQGNSA. Between the trimmed V and J ends, which lost 4 bases and 2 bases, there was a span of 6 bases. The CDR3 is 13 residues long. This CDR3 reads CASSSQAYNEQFF. CDR3 coding DNA: TGTGCCAGCAGCTCCCAGGCCTACAATGAGCAGTTCTTC.

This clonotype was observed many times. The rearrangement uses TRBV4-3 and TRBJ1-2, with TRBD1 matching 8 bases. This CDR3 contains 15 residues. With 3 bases clipped from V and 6 bases from J, the junction kept 9 bases outside the gene matches. The germline gives CDR1 LGHNA, CDR2 YSLEER. The CDR3 spells CASSHDGQGGDGYTF. Written as DNA, the CDR3 is TGCGCCAGCAGCCACGACGGACAGGGAGGCGATGGCTACACCTTC.

The chain joins TRBV20-1 to TRBJ1-1; perhaps TRBD1 as D (5 bases). This CDR3 contains 13 residues. Between the trimmed V and J ends, which lost 3 bases and 4 bases, there was a span of 12 bases. Germline V gene sequence: CDR1 DFQATT, CDR2 SNEGSKA (reference sequence). Written as DNA, the CDR3 is TGCAGTGCTAGGCGGGTAGGGACCACTGAAGCTTTCTTT. Protein product: CSARRVGTTEAFF.

This rearrangement joins TRBV18 to TRBJ2-3; D remains unclear. Germline V gene data show CDR1 as KGHSH and CDR2 as LQKENI. The V and J ends lost 7 bases and 1 base respectively, with 12 bases between them. The length of the CDR3 is 14 residues. The CDR3 sequence is CASFQVGRTDTQYF. The CDR3 coding sequence is TGTGCCAGCTTCCAGGTTGGGCGCACAGATACGCAGTATTTT.

This chain links TRBV20-1 with TRBJ2-1; the match to TRBD2 covers 8 bases. This CDR3 is built from 14 residues. Germline V gives CDR1 DFQATT, CDR2 SNEGSKA (reference sequence). CDR3 region: CSGGKAGVSDEQFF. CDR3 in DNA: TGCAGCGGAGGTAAAGCGGGAGTTTCGGATGAGCAGTTCTTC.

This clonotype was counted only a few times. V usage is TRBV20-1 and J usage is TRBJ2-6; 8 bases agree with TRBD1. Unmatched junction bases numbered 7, after V lost 6 bases and J lost 0 bases. The CDR3 has 16 amino acids. CDR1 and CDR2 from the germline V gene are DFQATT and SNEGSKA (reference sequence). The CDR3 bases are TGCAGTGCACCGGGACAGGTTGTCTCTGGGGCCAACGTCCTGACTTTC. This codes for CSAPGQVVSGANVLTF.

This clonotype showed up many times. This chain links TRBV12-5 with TRBJ1-6, with TRBD1 identical over 9 bases. Trimming removed 2 bases from V and 7 bases from J; junction bases left unmatched: 3. This CDR3 is 15 amino acids long. CDR1 and CDR2 (germline): LGHNT, FRNRAP. The CDR3 here is CASGLTTGGNSPLHF. Written as DNA, the CDR3 is TGTGCTAGTGGTTTGACAACAGGGGGCAATTCACCCCTCCACTTT.

The chain combines TRBV20-1 with TRBJ2-3; TRBD1 aligns across 8 bases. The CDR3 has 14 residues. J gave up 2 bases and V 3 bases, and 4 bases lay outside the gene matches. Germline V gene sequence: CDR1 DFQATT, CDR2 SNEGSKA (reference sequence). The CDR3 region has the DNA TGCAGTGCTAGTCGGGGACAGGTCACAGATACGCAGTATTTT. It encodes CSASRGQVTDTQYF.

This clonotype has a handful of counts. This sequence joins TRBV28 and TRBJ1-6, with a tentative D call TRBD1 (5 bases). Germline CDR1 MDHEN, CDR2 SYDVKM. The germline V and J ends were trimmed by 7 bases and 2 bases, with 12 bases remaining between them. This CDR3 is 15 amino acids long. In DNA, the CDR3 is TGTGCCAGCATGGGGGGGGATACCTATAATTCACCCCTCCACTTT. This sequence encodes CASMGGDTYNSPLHF.

This clonotype appeared a few times. The chain carries TRBV18 and TRBJ2-1, with D possibly being TRBD1 (5 bases). Trimming pared 2 bases from V and 1 base from J, leaving 9 bases between. CDR1 KGHSH and CDR2 LQKENI come from the germline V gene. CDR3 size: 15 residues. The DNA of the CDR3 is TGTGCCAGCTCACCATTAGACAGTTCCTACAATGAGCAGTTCTTC. As protein: CASSPLDSSYNEQFF.

In this sample, this clonotype turned up many times. CDR3: CASRYSGSYEQYF. CDR3 DNA: TGTGCCAGCAGGTATAGCGGCTCCTACGAGCAGTACTTC. The chain combines TRBV2 with TRBJ2-7; tentatively, D is TRBD2 (6 bases). This CDR3 contains 13 residues. From germline, CDR1 is SNHLY and CDR2 FYNNEI. The V end was cut by 6 bases, the J end by 0 bases, with 9 bases between.

Many counts were recorded for this clonotype. The chain recombines TRBV5-1 with TRBJ2-7; D might be TRBD2 (6 bases). This CDR3 has 15 amino acids. Per germline, CDR1 SGHRS and CDR2 YFSETQ. V shed 5 bases and J shed 3 bases, with 18 bases lying between them. As DNA, the CDR3 is TGCGCCAGCAGGGCCAGACTAGAGGCTGTCTACGAGCAGTACTTC. This codes for CASRARLEAVYEQYF.

This clonotype was picked up many times. The chain joins TRBV7-9 to TRBJ2-7; tentatively, D is TRBD1 (6 bases). In germline, CDR1 is SEHNR, CDR2 FQNEAQ (reference sequence). Trimming shortened V by 3 bases and J by 2 bases, and 11 bases separated the two germline ends. This CDR3 contains 14 residues. For the CDR3, the DNA is TGTGCCAGCAGCTTCCGGGACACCGCCTACGAGCAGTACTTC. Its translation is CASSFRDTAYEQYF.

This clonotype was picked up a small number of times. V gene TRBV6-5 combines with J gene TRBJ2-5; 7 nucleotides align to TRBD1. Germline values: CDR1 MNHEY, CDR2 SVGAGI. J was trimmed by 9 bases and V by 5 bases; bases with no gene match: 12. This CDR3 region has 14 residues. The CDR3 loop reads CASSLQGPPRAQYF. DNA of the CDR3: TGTGCCAGCAGTCTACAGGGGCCGCCCCGTGCCCAGTACTTC.

This clonotype turned up a few times. The CDR3 DNA sequence: TGTGCCAGCAGTCGGACGGGCCCCCTTAACACCGGGGAGCTGTTTTTT. Translating gives CASSRTGPLNTGELFF. The rearrangement joins TRBV12-3 or TRBV12-4 to TRBJ2-2; D gene unclear. V was clipped by 5 bases and J by 2 bases, with 15 bases between them. The CDR3 extends over 16 amino acids.

In this sample, this clonotype turned up many times. V usage is TRBV20-1 and J usage is TRBJ2-7; D is perhaps TRBD2 (6 bases). Trimming stripped 5 bases from V and 3 bases from J, with 17 bases between. From germline, CDR1 is DFQATT and CDR2 SNEGSKA (reference sequence). The CDR3 sequence is 14 residues long. CDR3 bases: TGCAGTGCTGTCCGGGACTTCGAGTTCTACGAGCAGTACTTC. Translating gives CSAVRDFEFYEQYF.

In this sample, this clonotype turned up many times. The genes are TRBV29-1 and TRBJ2-3; D not certain. Trimming stripped 3 bases from V and 5 bases from J, with 9 bases between. The CDR3 spans 12 residues. From germline, CDR1 is SQVTM and CDR2 ANQGSEA. This chain's CDR3 is CSVENYRDTQYF. CDR3 DNA sequence: TGCAGCGTTGAGAACTATAGAGATACGCAGTATTTT.

The chain has TRBV7-9 and TRBJ1-2, with D unresolved. This CDR3 is 14 amino acids long. The germline gives CDR1 SEHNR, CDR2 FQNEAQ (reference sequence). Deletions cut 5 bases from V and 8 bases from J, with 18 bases between. The CDR3 reads CASSPGMGFWGYTF. DNA of the CDR3: TGTGCCAGCAGCCCCGGGATGGGCTTCTGGGGCTACACCTTC. Combining the CDR3 with reference TRBV7-9 and TRBJ1-2 gives the whole variable domain DTGVSQNPRHKITKRGQNVTFRCDPISEHNRLYWYRQTLGQGPEFLTYFQNEAQLEKSRLLSDRFSAERPKGSFSTLEIQRTEQGDSAMYLCASSPGMGFWGYTFGSGTRLTVV.

The V and J genes are TRBV5-1 and TRBJ2-4; no definite D call. This CDR3 region has 14 residues. Germline loops: CDR1 SGHRS, CDR2 YFSETQ. Trimming took 0 bases from V and 9 from J, leaving 13 bases between them. CDR3 in amino acids: CASSLGATRSIQYF. CDR3 DNA: TGCGCCAGCAGCTTGGGGGCTACGAGATCCATTCAGTACTTC.

This clonotype was counted ten times or more. The gene calls are TRBV7-8 and TRBJ2-5; 7 bases fit TRBD2. In germline, CDR1 is SGHVS, CDR2 FQNEAQ. V was clipped by 4 bases and J by 1 base; unmatched bases: 6. The CDR3 covers 15 residues. CDR3 nucleotides: TGTGCCAGCAGCTCAGCCCGGGAGGCCCAAGAGACCCAGTACTTC. Its protein is CASSSAREAQETQYF.

This clonotype was seen many times. CDR3 loop: CASRGDRGRYEQYF. As DNA, the CDR3 is TGTGCCAGCAGAGGGGACAGGGGGCGGTACGAGCAGTACTTC. The chain employs TRBV7-2 and TRBJ2-7, with 12 bases fitting TRBD1. With V trimmed by 6 bases and J by 4 bases, 4 bases remained unmatched. The CDR3 runs 14 residues. The germline V gene encodes CDR1 SGHTA and CDR2 FQGNSA.

This clonotype was picked up many times. The chain employs TRBV12-3 or TRBV12-4 and TRBJ2-2; TRBD2 might be the D (6 bases). The germline V and J ends were trimmed by 6 bases and 6 bases, with 17 bases remaining between them. This CDR3 has 15 residues. The CDR3: CASRAWGGVPGELFF. The CDR3, as DNA: TGTGCCAGCAGGGCCTGGGGCGGGGTCCCCGGGGAGCTGTTTTTT.

This clonotype has ten or more counts. This sequence joins TRBV6-1 and TRBJ2-2; 8 positions agree with TRBD1. The trim removed 6 bases at V and 7 bases at J, leaving 7 bases unmatched. The CDR3 totals 14 residues. Germline loops: CDR1 MNHNS, CDR2 SASEGT. In DNA, the CDR3 is TGTGCCAGCAGGCCGGGACAGGAATTCGGGGAGCTGTTTTTT. Protein product: CASRPGQEFGELFF.

This clonotype was detected only a few times. The CDR3 spells CSVEDPTRDKLQETQYF. The CDR3 DNA follows: TGCAGCGTTGAAGACCCGACCCGGGACAAACTACAAGAGACCCAGTACTTC. The J gene is TRBJ2-5, the V gene TRBV29-1; D possibly corresponds to TRBD1 (6 bases). The CDR3 totals 17 residues. Germline CDR1 and CDR2: SQVTM and ANQGSEA. Between the trimmed V and J ends, which lost 0 bases and 2 bases, there was a span of 19 bases.

The chain recombines TRBV20-1 with TRBJ2-2; D is undetermined. The V end was cut by 3 bases, the J end by 6 bases, with 14 bases between. The CDR3 sequence is 14 residues long. Germline CDR1 is DFQATT and CDR2 is SNEGSKA (reference sequence). CDR3 bases: TGCAGTGCTAGCCTTGTGGACCAGTCCGGGGAGCTGTTTTTT. Its protein product is CSASLVDQSGELFF.

This chain joins TRBV7-9 and TRBJ2-5; D possibly uses TRBD1 or TRBD2 (5 bases each). Germline CDR1 SEHNR, CDR2 FQNEAQ (reference sequence). The CDR3 sequence is 15 residues long. V was clipped by 7 bases and J by 7 bases, with 22 bases between them. CDR3 amino acids: CASNIRRGSDGTQYF. CDR3 in DNA: TGTGCCAGCAATATACGCCGGGGCTCGGACGGGACCCAGTACTTC.